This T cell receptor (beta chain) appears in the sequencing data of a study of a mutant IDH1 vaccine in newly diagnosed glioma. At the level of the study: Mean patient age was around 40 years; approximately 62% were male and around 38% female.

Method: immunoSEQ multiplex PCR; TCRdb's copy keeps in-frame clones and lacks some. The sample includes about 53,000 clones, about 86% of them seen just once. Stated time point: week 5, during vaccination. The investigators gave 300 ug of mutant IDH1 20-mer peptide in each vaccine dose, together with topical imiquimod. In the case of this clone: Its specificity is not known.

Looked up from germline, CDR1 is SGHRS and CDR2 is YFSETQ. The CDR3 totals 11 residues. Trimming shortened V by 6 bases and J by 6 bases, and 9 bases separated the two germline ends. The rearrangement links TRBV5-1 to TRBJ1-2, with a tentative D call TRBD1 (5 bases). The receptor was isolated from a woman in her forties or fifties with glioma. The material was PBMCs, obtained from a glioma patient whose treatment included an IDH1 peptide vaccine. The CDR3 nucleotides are TGCGCCAGCACCATAGGGGATGGCTACACCTTC. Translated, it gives CASTIGDGYTF. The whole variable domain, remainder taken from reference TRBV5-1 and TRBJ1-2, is KAGVTQTPRYLIKTRGQQVTLSCSPISGHRSVSWYQQTPGQGLQFLFEYFSETQRNKGNFPGRFSGRQFSNSRSEMNVSTLELGDSALYLCASTIGDGYTFGSGTRLTVV.